This is a list of T cell receptor beta chains from one sample in a study of blood T cell repertoires in COVID-19. The method was immunoSEQ multiplex PCR; TCRdb's version includes in-frame clones alone and lacks a portion of them. The sample records fewer than 55,000 clones, nearly 90% being singletons. Material for sequencing was peripheral blood. These receptors were obtained from an elderly man with active or convalescent COVID-19. CDR3s include the opening cysteine and the closing phenylalanine or tryptophan. A D gene is named only where the DNA matches it firmly.

V gene	D gene	J gene	CDR3 protein	CDR3 DNA
TRBV7-2	TRBD2	TRBJ2-7	CASSPPSGRALYEQYF	TGTGCCAGCAGCCCGCCTAGCGGGAGGGCCCTCTACGAGCAGTACTTC
TRBV6-2/TRBV6-3	-	TRBJ2-7	CASSWATYEQYF	TGTGCCAGCAGTTGGGCCACCTACGAGCAGTACTTC
TRBV2	-	TRBJ1-2	CASSLGTPNYGYTF	TGTGCCAGCAGCCTCGGGACTCCCAACTATGGCTACACCTTC
TRBV5-4	TRBD2	TRBJ2-7	CASSSGLAGLYEQYF	TGTGCCAGCAGCTCCGGACTAGCGGGCCTTTACGAGCAGTACTTC
TRBV2	-	TRBJ1-5	CASSEALGGVQPQHF	TGTGCCAGCAGTGAAGCACTGGGAGGGGTTCAGCCCCAGCATTTT
TRBV11-3	TRBD2	TRBJ2-3	CASSRGGGGDTQYF	TGTGCCAGCAGCCGCGGCGGGGGGGGAGATACGCAGTATTTT
TRBV6-1	TRBD1	TRBJ2-1	CASSEDYGTDPPNEQFF	TGTGCCAGCAGTGAAGATTACGGGACAGATCCCCCCAATGAGCAGTTCTTC
TRBV28	-	TRBJ1-1	CASTSGFPNTEAFF	TGTGCCAGCACCTCGGGTTTCCCAAACACTGAAGCTTTCTTT
TRBV9	TRBD1	TRBJ1-6	CASSTSTGQGIFGDSPLHF	TGTGCCAGCAGCACAAGCACCGGACAGGGAATTTTCGGGGATTCACCCCTCCACTTT
TRBV18	-	TRBJ2-5	CASSQGRQHGAQETQYF	TGTGCCAGCTCACAAGGTCGACAGCATGGGGCACAAGAGACCCAGTACTTC